A single sample gave rise to the 14 T cell receptor beta chains below, sequenced in a study of early T cells in non-severe SARS-CoV-2 infection (dated by TCRdb to about 2021). Receptors were amplified or captured by 5' RACE. Sequencing instrument: NextSeq 500. Starting from the raw public reads, TCRdb applied fastp trimming at Q25, assembled clones with MiXCR and retained in-frame beta chains. Every distinct CDR3 protein forms one entry, paired with its most common genes and DNA. This sample is represented by around 47,000 distinct CDR3 sequences; around a tenth of them were singletons. Roughly 22% of the sample comes from the top ten. The specimen was whole blood. Receptor source: an adult who was a healthcare worker with PCR-confirmed SARS-CoV-2 infection or an uninfected control (not recorded which).

This clonotype has only a few counts. The chain has TRBV6-2 or TRBV6-3 and TRBJ2-1, with 8 bases identical to TRBD2. J lost 9 bases, V lost 5 bases, and 12 bases had no gene match. The germline CDR1 and CDR2 sequences are MNHEY and SVGEGT. The CDR3 is made up of 15 amino acids. In DNA, the CDR3 is TGTGCCAGCAGTCATCCCTCGCGGGGGGCGCGTGAGCAGTTCTTC. Translated: CASSHPSRGAREQFF.

This clonotype was picked up many times. The chain couples TRBV6-5 to TRBJ2-7; 8 bases are a match to TRBD1. With V trimmed by 6 bases and J by 6 bases, 13 bases remained unmatched. The CDR3 is made up of 15 amino acids. Germline-derived CDR1 and CDR2 are MNHEY and SVGAGI. The CDR3 DNA is TGTGCCAGCAGCCTCACCGGGATAGACAGGGGCGAGCAGTACTTC. This gives the protein CASSLTGIDRGEQYF.

This clonotype came up a few times. The V and J genes are TRBV28 and TRBJ2-3; 8 bases are shared with TRBD2. V was clipped by 5 bases and J by 4 bases; unmatched bases: 11. The CDR3 totals 16 residues. Germline V gives CDR1 MDHEN, CDR2 SYDVKM. In nucleotides, the CDR3 is TGTGCCAGCAGTCGCAGCGTAGCGGGATTCTCAGATACGCAGTATTTT. Protein: CASSRSVAGFSDTQYF.

This clonotype was observed at least ten times. The rearrangement joins TRBV18 to TRBJ1-1; 12 positions agree with TRBD1. The CDR3 runs to 18 residues. The trim removed 0 bases at V and 0 bases at J, leaving 5 bases unmatched. Germline V lookup: CDR1 KGHSH, CDR2 LQKENI. CDR3 sequence reads: CASSPPSGTGGMNTEAFF. CDR3 nucleotide sequence: TGTGCCAGCTCACCACCGTCCGGGACAGGGGGCATGAACACTGAAGCTTTCTTT.

This clonotype was seen more than once but under ten times. V gene TRBV6-2 or TRBV6-3 combines with J gene TRBJ2-7; 8 positions agree with TRBD2. V gave up 7 bases and J gave up 3 bases; unmatched junction bases: 14. Looked up from germline, CDR1 is MNHEY and CDR2 is SVGEGT. The length of the CDR3 is 16 residues. This CDR3 reads CASKSAGGESGYEQYF. In DNA, the CDR3 is TGTGCCAGCAAGTCGGCGGGAGGAGAGTCCGGCTACGAGCAGTACTTC.

This clonotype appeared once. The chain employs TRBV28 and TRBJ2-7; D remains unclear. Germline lookup yields CDR1 MDHEN and CDR2 SYDVKM. This CDR3 contains 10 residues. V was clipped by 10 bases and J by 3 bases, with 7 bases between them. The CDR3 loop reads CATADYEQYF. The CDR3 nucleotides are TGTGCCACCGCCGACTACGAGCAGTACTTC.

This chain connects TRBV6-5 to TRBJ1-6; D call uncertain. The length of the CDR3 is 15 residues. Between the trimmed V and J ends, which lost 0 bases and 10 bases, there was a span of 13 bases. CDR1 MNHEY and CDR2 SVGAGI come from the germline V gene. CDR3 sequence: CASSYSREGSSPLHF. Written as DNA, the CDR3 is TGTGCCAGCAGTTACTCGAGGGAGGGCTCGTCACCCCTCCACTTT.

With regard to this clonotype: Since a much larger clone is just one base distant, this may be a read error. This sequence joins TRBV18 and TRBJ1-3; D uncertain. This CDR3 is 14 amino acids long. V was pared by 4 bases and J by 8 bases, with 15 bases between. Germline V gene data show CDR1 as KGHSH and CDR2 as LQKENI. In DNA, the CDR3 is TGTGCCAGCTCACAAGGACGGGTTGGGGACACCATATATTTT. It encodes CASSQGRVGDTIYF.

The genes are TRBV7-9 and TRBJ1-2; D is unclear. V lost 5 bases and J lost 8, with 15 bases in between. There are 13 residues in the CDR3. Germline V gene lookup returns CDR1 SEHNR and CDR2 FQNEAQ (reference sequence). The CDR3, as DNA: TGTGCCAGCAGCCCCCCGGAAGGGCTAGGCTACACCTTC. This translates into CASSPPEGLGYTF.

This clonotype appeared a few times. The CDR3: CSVTGNTEAFF. Written as DNA, the CDR3 is TGCAGCGTTACAGGGAACACTGAAGCTTTCTTT. The J gene is TRBJ1-1, the V gene TRBV29-1; tentative D call: TRBD1 (5 bases). Between the trimmed V and J ends, which lost 5 bases and 1 base, there was a span of 5 bases. CDR3 length: 11 amino acids. Germline CDR1 and CDR2: SQVTM and ANQGSEA.

This clonotype was counted between two and nine times. The rearrangement joins TRBV11-2 to TRBJ2-5; D uncertain. This CDR3 spans 14 amino acids. Trimming took off 5 bases at V and 7 bases at J, with 17 bases between the two ends. Per germline, CDR1 SGHAT and CDR2 FQNNGV. The CDR3 sequence: CASSPPRDPGTQYF. The CDR3 bases are TGTGCCAGCAGCCCGCCAAGAGACCCAGGGACCCAGTACTTC.

This clonotype was counted many times. The chain employs TRBV10-3 and TRBJ2-1; 9 nucleotides align to TRBD1. Germline V CDR1 and CDR2: ENHRY, SYGVKD. The J segment lost 6 bases and the V segment lost 0 bases, leaving 6 bases of the junction unmatched. The CDR3 covers 16 residues. CDR3 nucleotides: TGTGCCATCAGTGAGTCGCTGGGACAGGGCTTCAATGAGCAGTTCTTC. It translates to CAISESLGQGFNEQFF.

The chain has TRBV9 and TRBJ2-3, with D possibly TRBD2 on 5 matching bases. Germline V gives CDR1 SGDLS, CDR2 YYNGEE. The CDR3 covers 15 residues. Trimming shortened V by 0 bases and J by 2 bases, and 10 bases separated the two germline ends. The CDR3 sequence is CASSVVSADTDTQYF. Here the CDR3 DNA reads TGTGCCAGCAGCGTAGTATCAGCGGACACAGATACGCAGTATTTT. The variable domain in full, with the rest retrieved from reference TRBV9 and TRBJ2-3, is DSGVTQTPKHLITATGQRVTLRCSPRSGDLSVYWYQQSLDQGLQFLIQYYNGEERAKGNILERFSAQQFPDLHSELNLSSLELGDSALYFCASSVVSADTDTQYFGPGTRLTVL.

This clonotype has at least ten counts. The J gene is TRBJ1-2, the V gene TRBV3-1; unclear D gene. The CDR3 has 15 amino acids. V lost 0 bases to trimming and J lost 4 bases, with 12 bases between them. From germline, CDR1 is LGHDT and CDR2 YNNKEL (reference sequence). DNA of the CDR3: TGTGCCAGCAGCCAAGAGTCTTTTATGTTCTATGGCTACACCTTC. Protein sequence: CASSQESFMFYGYTF.